Each of the 27 T cell receptor beta chains below was sequenced from the same sample in a study of OX40 agonist ivuxolimab in advanced cancers. The table came from immunoSEQ multiplex PCR; TCRdb's copy has only in-frame clones and leaves some out. The sample records 96,000 or so clones, 70% to 85% being singletons. Sequenced here: CD4+ or CD8+ T cells sorted from blood, sampled in a trial of the OX40 agonist ivuxolimab. The origin of the receptors is an adult with an advanced solid tumor such as melanoma, head and neck, liver or kidney cancer.

This chain uses TRBV7-6 with TRBJ2-7; 8 bases line up with TRBD2. Germline loops: CDR1 SGHVS, CDR2 FNYEAQ. This CDR3 is built from 14 residues. V trimming: 5 bases; J trimming: 3 bases; junction bases outside the gene matches: 6. The CDR3 nucleotides read TGTGCCAGCAGCCCGACAGCGGGGGTCTACGAGCAGTACTTC. Translating it yields CASSPTAGVYEQYF.

The J gene is TRBJ1-2, the V gene TRBV7-9, with TRBD1 matching over 9 bases. CDR1 is SEHNR, CDR2 FQNEAQ, per germline (reference sequence). CDR3 length: 14 residues. Trimming cost V 5 bases and J 8 bases; bases outside gene matches: 9. The CDR3 loop is CASSRGQGGLGYTF. For the CDR3, the DNA is TGTGCCAGCAGCCGGGGACAGGGAGGTTTGGGCTACACCTTC.

Note on this clone: This sample also contains other DNA sequences that code for the same CDR3. The rearrangement links TRBV2 to TRBJ2-5; TRBD2 aligns across 15 bases. There are 15 residues in the CDR3. With 3 bases clipped from V and 5 bases from J, the junction kept 1 base outside the gene matches. Germline CDR1 and CDR2: SNHLY and FYNNEI. CDR3: CASSEGLAGGETQYF. The CDR3 DNA sequence: TGTGCCAGCAGTGAGGGACTAGCGGGAGGTGAGACCCAGTACTTC.

V is TRBV29-1 and J is TRBJ2-7, with 7 bases lining up with TRBD2. Trimming at V came to 4 bases and at J to 6 bases, leaving 6 bases not matched to a gene. The CDR3 length is 12 residues. CDR1 is SQVTM and CDR2 is ANQGSEA in the germline V gene. For the CDR3, the DNA is TGCAGCGTTGGGAACGGGGAGGGCGAGCAGTACTTC. This gives the protein CSVGNGEGEQYF.

The CDR3 here is CASRDRGDTEAFF. For the CDR3, the DNA is TGTGCCAGCAGGGACAGGGGTGACACTGAAGCTTTCTTT. This sequence joins TRBV2 and TRBJ1-1; TRBD1 aligns across 9 bases. The CDR3 is made up of 13 amino acids. After removal of 6 bases from V and 3 bases from J, the junction contained 2 bases not matched to a gene. CDR1 is SNHLY and CDR2 is FYNNEI in the germline V gene.

The rearrangement uses TRBV5-1 and TRBJ1-2, with unresolved D. Between the trimmed V and J ends, which lost 0 bases and 2 bases, there was a span of 5 bases. This CDR3 is 13 amino acids long. Germline CDR1 is SGHRS and CDR2 is YFSETQ. As DNA, the CDR3 is TGCGCCAGCAGCTTGGGGCGGAACTATGGCTACACCTTC. Translated: CASSLGRNYGYTF.

A note on this clone: Other DNA sequences in the same sample also yield this CDR3. J is TRBJ2-7 and V is TRBV27; D gene unclear. Trimming removed 4 bases at V and 2 bases at J, with 3 bases between. The germline V gene encodes CDR1 MNHEY and CDR2 SMNVEV (reference sequence). The CDR3 is 11 residues long. CDR3 loop: CASSSPYEQYF. In nucleotides, the CDR3 is TGTGCCAGCAGTTCGCCCTACGAGCAGTACTTC.

The chain has TRBV15 and TRBJ2-7; D call uncertain. Trimming left V 0 bases short and J 2 bases short, with 14 bases between. The CDR3 has 16 amino acids. Germline loops: CDR1 LNHNV, CDR2 YYDKDF (reference sequence). DNA of the CDR3: TGTGCCACCAGCAGAGATTCCGGCCTCTTAGCCTACGAGCAGTACTTC. Translation gives CATSRDSGLLAYEQYF.

The chain uses TRBV20-1 and TRBJ2-7; D is unclear. Germline CDR1 DFQATT, CDR2 SNEGSKA (reference sequence). Trimming pared 4 bases from V and 4 bases from J, leaving 2 bases between. The CDR3 is 9 amino acids. The CDR3 region is CSAKYEQYF. CDR3 bases: TGCAGTGCTAAATACGAGCAGTACTTC.

The gene calls are TRBV11-2 and TRBJ1-2; D might be TRBD1 (5 bases). V was cut by 3 bases and J by 5 bases, with 7 bases left in between. Looked up from germline, CDR1 is SGHAT and CDR2 is FQNNGV. The CDR3 contains 12 residues. The CDR3 sequence is CASSLGEYGYTF. Written as DNA, the CDR3 is TGTGCCAGCAGCTTGGGGGAATATGGCTACACCTTC.

This CDR3 reads CASNSLDSQETQYF. The CDR3 nucleotides read TGTGCCAGCAATTCTCTGGACAGCCAAGAGACCCAGTACTTC. The chain is built from TRBV5-6 and TRBJ2-5; a weak D match, TRBD1 (6 bases). Germline assignment: CDR1 SGHDT and CDR2 YYEEEE. The CDR3 length is 14 residues. Trimming took off 6 bases at V and 1 base at J, with 13 bases between the two ends. The complete variable domain, with remaining parts taken from reference TRBV5-6 and TRBJ2-5, reads DAGVTQSPTHLIKTRGQQVTLRCSPKSGHDTVSWYQQALGQGPQFIFQYYEEEERQRGNFPDRFSGHQFPNYSSELNVNALLLGDSALYLCASNSLDSQETQYFGPGTRLLVL.

The CDR3 here is CASRGDNAYEQYF. DNA of the CDR3: TGTGCCAGCAGGGGGGACAATGCCTACGAGCAGTACTTC. The chain has TRBV6-5 and TRBJ2-5, with D perhaps matching TRBD1 (6 bases). The J call may be mistaken, given a closer DNA end match to TRBJ2-7. Germline V CDR1 and CDR2: MNHEY, SVGAGI. The CDR3 has 13 residues.

The chain recombines TRBV19 with TRBJ1-1, with 8 bases identical to TRBD1. Germline CDR1 and CDR2: LNHDA and SQIVND (reference sequence). The ends lost 3 bases at V and 5 bases at J; junction bases unmatched: 5. The CDR3 runs to 14 residues. The CDR3 DNA follows: TGTGCCAGTAGTATGGGACAGGCGAGAACTGAAGCTTTCTTT. Translating it yields CASSMGQARTEAFF.

This clone was seen just once. The CDR3 DNA sequence: TGTGCCAGCAGCCCCTCAAGAGAGGATGGCTACACCTTC. Amino acid sequence: CASSPSREDGYTF. The rearrangement links TRBV7-2 to TRBJ1-2; D gene unclear. Trimming removed 5 bases from V and 6 bases from J, with 13 bases in between. CDR1 is SGHTA and CDR2 is FQGNSA in the germline V gene. This CDR3 has 13 residues.

The chain joins TRBV7-8 to TRBJ2-1, with 7 bases aligning to TRBD2. The junction had 1 base not matched to a gene; V was cut back by 5 bases and J by 3 bases. Germline-derived CDR1 and CDR2 are SGHVS and FQNEAQ. CDR3 size: 13 residues. The CDR3 nucleotides are TGTGCCAGCAGCCCGGGGGGCTACAATGAGCAGTTCTTC. This gives the protein CASSPGGYNEQFF.

The genes are TRBV2 and TRBJ1-1; D not certain. Deletions cut 5 bases from V and 3 bases from J, with 10 bases between. Germline assignment: CDR1 SNHLY and CDR2 FYNNEI. The CDR3 runs to 13 residues. The CDR3 spells CASSQLQDTEAFF. The CDR3 nucleotides read TGTGCCAGCAGTCAACTACAAGACACTGAAGCTTTCTTT.

The rearrangement links TRBV11-1 to TRBJ1-1, with 7 bases matching TRBD1. The germline CDR1 and CDR2 sequences are SGHAT and FQDESV (reference sequence). Trimming removed 5 bases from V and 1 base from J; junction bases left unmatched: 13. This CDR3 has 17 amino acids. The CDR3 here is CASSPSGQGGSNTEAFF. Written as DNA, the CDR3 is TGTGCCAGCAGCCCTAGTGGTCAGGGGGGGTCGAACACTGAAGCTTTCTTT.

This chain uses TRBV19 with TRBJ2-1, with D possibly matching TRBD2 (6 bases). V dropped 5 bases and J dropped 0 bases, with 8 bases sitting between them. Germline V gene data show CDR1 as LNHDA and CDR2 as SQIVND (reference sequence). The CDR3 is made up of 14 amino acids. As DNA, the CDR3 is TGTGCCAGTAGTCCTAGCGTCTCCTACAATGAGCAGTTCTTC. Its protein is CASSPSVSYNEQFF.

A few counts support this clone. V and J are TRBV30 and TRBJ1-1; tentatively, D is TRBD1 (5 bases). V lost 5 bases, J lost 9 bases, and 10 bases lay in between. CDR1 and CDR2 (germline): GTSNPN, SVGIG (reference sequence). The CDR3 totals 10 residues. The DNA of the CDR3 is TGTGCCTGGGGGGGACTACAAGCTTTCTTT. Amino acids: CAWGGLQAFF.

The rearrangement uses TRBV30 and TRBJ2-1; 9 bases fit TRBD1. Trimming removed 6 bases from V and 0 bases from J; junction bases left unmatched: 6. Germline CDR1 GTSNPN, CDR2 SVGIG (reference sequence). The CDR3 extends over 15 amino acids. The CDR3: CACRRDRDSYNEQFF. In DNA form, the CDR3 reads TGTGCCTGTCGGCGGGACAGGGACTCCTACAATGAGCAGTTCTTC. The full variable domain, in which reference TRBV30 and TRBJ2-1 provide the parts outside the CDR3, is SQTIHQWPATLVQPVGSPLSLECTVEGTSNPNLYWYRQAAGRGLQLLFYSVGIGQISSEVPQNLSASRPQDRQFILSSKKLLLSDSGFYLCACRRDRDSYNEQFFGPGTRLTVL.

This rearrangement joins TRBV6-4 to TRBJ1-2; 9 bases align to TRBD1. V gave up 6 bases and J gave up 2 bases; unmatched junction bases: 7. CDR3 length equals 15 residues. CDR1 is MRHNA and CDR2 is SNTAGT in the germline V gene. The CDR3: CASRLQGQGNYGYTF. CDR3 bases: TGTGCCAGCAGACTGCAGGGACAGGGAAACTATGGCTACACCTTC.

This clone was observed a handful of times. The V call is TRBV14, the J call TRBJ2-3, with 11 bases identical to TRBD2. Germline lookup yields CDR1 SGHDN and CDR2 FVKESK. This CDR3 contains 17 residues. J was trimmed by 4 bases and V by 2 bases; bases with no gene match: 8. Here the CDR3 reads CASSQQLAGVGADTQYF. CDR3 coding DNA: TGTGCCAGCAGCCAACAACTAGCGGGGGTAGGCGCAGATACGCAGTATTTT.

This clone was observed once. The V call is TRBV5-4, the J call TRBJ2-7, with 7 bases fitting TRBD2. This CDR3 comprises 13 residues. Germline V gene lookup returns CDR1 SGHNT and CDR2 YYREEE (reference sequence). With 0 bases clipped from V and 6 bases from J, the junction kept 3 bases outside the gene matches. The CDR3 nucleotides read TGTGCCAGCAGCTTGGTTAGCGGGTCCGAGCAGTACTTC. This codes for CASSLVSGSEQYF.

The genes are TRBV19 and TRBJ2-7, with 8 bases that match TRBD1. Germline CDR1 is LNHDA and CDR2 is SQIVND (reference sequence). The length of the CDR3 is 13 residues. J lost 7 bases, V lost 7 bases, and 9 bases had no gene match. In nucleotides, the CDR3 is TGTGCCAGTATACAGGCAGGGGGCCAGGAGCAGTACTTC. Its protein is CASIQAGGQEQYF.

This chain links TRBV11-2 with TRBJ1-3; D is ambiguous. Germline CDR1 and CDR2: SGHAT and FQNNGV. The CDR3 has 13 residues. Trimming cost V 0 bases and J 5 bases, with 5 bases left between them. The CDR3 DNA reads as TGTGCCAGCAGCTTAGAGCCGAGAAACACCATATATTTT. It specifies CASSLEPRNTIYF.

The chain is built from TRBV11-2 and TRBJ1-2; D perhaps matches TRBD1 (6 bases). Trimming took 0 bases from V and 1 from J, leaving 9 bases between them. The CDR3 extends over 15 amino acids. Per the germline V gene, CDR1 is SGHAT and CDR2 is FQNNGV. The CDR3 loop is CASSLELGHNYGYTF. CDR3 in DNA: TGTGCCAGCAGCTTAGAATTGGGACATAACTATGGCTACACCTTC.

The chain uses TRBV6-5 and TRBJ1-1; possibly TRBD1 for D (6 bases). V was cut by 7 bases and J by 5 bases, with 17 bases left in between. The V gene's germline CDR1 is MNHEY and CDR2 SVGAGI. This CDR3 contains 14 residues. CDR3 DNA: TGTGCCAGCACTCCTTACGGGGGCAGGACTGAAGCTTTCTTT. Protein product: CASTPYGGRTEAFF.